The 13 T cell receptor beta chains reported below all come from one sample, sequenced in a study of beta chain features in type 1 diabetes. Study outcomes and limitations: Moderate yet significant TCRB CDR3 shortening was seen in Type 1 diabetes patients in all four CD4+ subsets.

All of the isolated RNA was reverse transcribed, so expressed TCRB transcripts were sequenced. Here immunoSEQ multiplex PCR was the method, and the copy in TCRdb shows in-frame clones only, minus some. The top ten clones hold 0.08% to 0.1% of a sample with 160,000 or so clones, almost 65% of them seen once. Antigen specificity for these receptors is unknown. Sequences were obtained from naive CD4+ T cells from blood. These receptors all come from a man aged 25 to 45 with type 1 diabetes.

The genes are TRBV9 and TRBJ2-7, with 7 bases matching TRBD1. The junction had 12 bases not matched to a gene; V was cut back by 0 bases and J by 6 bases. CDR3 length equals 16 residues. CDR1 and CDR2 (germline): SGDLS, YYNGEE. In DNA form, the CDR3 reads TGTGCCAGCAGCGTAGCAGTCGGGACAGATATGGCCGAGCAGTACTTC. It codes for CASSVAVGTDMAEQYF.

This chain joins TRBV30 and TRBJ2-3, with TRBD1 matching 8 bases. The V segment lost 4 bases and the J segment 2 bases; nucleotides outside the gene matches: 2. Germline CDR1 is GTSNPN and CDR2 is SVGIG (reference sequence). This CDR3 has 13 amino acids. DNA for the CDR3: TGTGCCTGGAAGGACAGGGACACAGATACGCAGTATTTT. This sequence encodes CAWKDRDTDTQYF.

The rearrangement joins TRBV9 to TRBJ2-7; D may match TRBD1 or TRBD2 (6 bases each). The CDR3 has 18 residues. V shed 3 bases and J shed 1 base, with 23 bases lying between them. Germline assignment: CDR1 SGDLS and CDR2 YYNGEE. This CDR3 reads CASSASTGGGLESYEQYF. CDR3 in DNA: TGTGCCAGCAGCGCCTCCACCGGAGGGGGACTCGAATCCTACGAGCAGTACTTC. Based on the CDR3 plus reference TRBV9 and TRBJ2-7, the full variable domain is DSGVTQTPKHLITATGQRVTLRCSPRSGDLSVYWYQQSLDQGLQFLIQYYNGEERAKGNILERFSAQQFPDLHSELNLSSLELGDSALYFCASSASTGGGLESYEQYFGPGTRLTVT.

The rearrangement uses TRBV20-1 and TRBJ1-4, with D maybe TRBD1 (6 bases). The germline V gene has CDR1 DFQATT and CDR2 SNEGSKA (reference sequence). CDR3 size: 11 residues. This chain's CDR3 is CSAGQNEKLFF. As DNA, the CDR3 is TGCAGCGCCGGACAGAATGAAAAACTGTTTTTT.

The V call is TRBV4-3, the J call TRBJ2-7; D perhaps matches TRBD1 (6 bases). Germline-derived CDR1 and CDR2 are LGHNA and YSLEER. The CDR3 has 13 residues. The germline V and J ends were trimmed by 5 bases and 4 bases, with 12 bases remaining between them. In DNA, the CDR3 is TGCGCCAGCAGCGTACAGGGTTCATACGAGCAGTACTTC. Translating it yields CASSVQGSYEQYF.

With regard to this clone: Other DNA sequences in the sample encode the same CDR3. V is TRBV30 and J is TRBJ2-7, with D tentatively TRBD1 (5 bases). CDR3 length: 12 amino acids. V was pared by 0 bases and J by 4 bases, with 7 bases between. The germline V gene has CDR1 GTSNPN and CDR2 SVGIG (reference sequence). Written as DNA, the CDR3 is TGTGCCTGGAGTGTATCAGGGTACGAGCAGTACTTC. This gives the protein CAWSVSGYEQYF. Complete variable domain (other parts from reference TRBV30 and TRBJ2-7): SQTIHQWPATLVQPVGSPLSLECTVEGTSNPNLYWYRQAAGRGLQLLFYSVGIGQISSEVPQNLSASRPQDRQFILSSKKLLLSDSGFYLCAWSVSGYEQYFGPGTRLTVT.

The chain carries TRBV18 and TRBJ2-5; D is ambiguous. V was clipped by 2 bases and J by 5 bases, with 12 bases between them. The CDR3 runs 14 residues. Germline V gene lookup returns CDR1 KGHSH and CDR2 LQKENI. The CDR3 reads CASSPIARAETQYF. Here the CDR3 DNA reads TGTGCCAGCTCACCAATTGCCCGGGCGGAGACCCAGTACTTC.

The chain recombines TRBV30 with TRBJ2-1; 7 nucleotides match TRBD1. Germline V CDR1 and CDR2: GTSNPN, SVGIG (reference sequence). V lost 5 bases and J lost 3; bases outside the gene matches: 7. The CDR3 loop spans 14 amino acids. The DNA of the CDR3 is TGTGCCTGGGGACCGGGACAGAGCTACAATGAGCAGTTCTTC. Protein sequence: CAWGPGQSYNEQFF.

This clone was observed a few times. One end of the junction varies from germline; a read error may be responsible. The chain is built from TRBV29-1 and TRBJ2-5, with 7 bases aligning to TRBD2. Germline V lookup: CDR1 SQVTM, CDR2 ANQGSEA. The length of the CDR3 is 11 residues. The DNA for the CDR3 is TGCAGCGTCTTCAGAGGGACTACCTACGACTTC. The encoded protein is CSVFRGTTYDF.

The rearrangement uses TRBV7-2 and TRBJ2-3; 11 bases are a match to TRBD2. V was pared by 7 bases and J by 4 bases, with 1 base of the junction left unmatched. Per germline, CDR1 SGHTA and CDR2 FQGNSA. This CDR3 is 13 amino acids long. CDR3 sequence (DNA): TGTGCCAGCACGGGACTAGCGGCAGATACGCAGTATTTT. Amino acids: CASTGLAADTQYF.

This rearrangement joins TRBV7-2 to TRBJ2-2, with D possibly being TRBD2 (5 bases). Looked up from germline, CDR1 is SGHTA and CDR2 is FQGNSA. Trimming left V 5 bases short and J 3 bases short, with 10 bases between. The CDR3 loop spans 14 amino acids. CDR3 sequence reads: CASSALVDTGELFF. The CDR3 DNA reads TGTGCCAGCAGCGCACTAGTAGACACCGGGGAGCTGTTTTTT.

This chain links TRBV9 with TRBJ2-6; D is undetermined. Deletions cut 0 bases from V and 0 bases from J, with 13 bases between. The CDR3 runs to 18 residues. Germline V lookup: CDR1 SGDLS, CDR2 YYNGEE. CDR3 amino acids: CASSVARSVGSGANVLTF. The CDR3 nucleotides read TGTGCCAGCAGCGTAGCGAGGTCCGTTGGCTCTGGGGCCAACGTCCTGACTTTC. Together with reference TRBV9 and TRBJ2-6, the CDR3 gives the full variable domain: DSGVTQTPKHLITATGQRVTLRCSPRSGDLSVYWYQQSLDQGLQFLIQYYNGEERAKGNILERFSAQQFPDLHSELNLSSLELGDSALYFCASSVARSVGSGANVLTFGAGSRLTVL.

This clone was recorded only once. This chain links TRBV5-6 with TRBJ1-1, with D uncertain. The CDR3 is made up of 14 amino acids. Trimming removed 0 bases at V and 3 bases at J, with 9 bases between. Germline-derived CDR1 and CDR2 are SGHDT and YYEEEE. CDR3 loop: CASSLADRDTEAFF. The CDR3 DNA follows: TGTGCCAGCAGCTTGGCCGATCGGGACACTGAAGCTTTCTTT.